Following are 8 T cell receptor beta chains from one sample sequenced in a study of blood T cell repertoires in COVID-19. Sequencing used immunoSEQ multiplex PCR; TCRdb keeps in-frame clones, though not all of them. The table has about 320,000 clones, around 90% seen once. The material sequenced was PBMCs or T cells enriched from blood (not recorded which). These receptors all stem from a man aged 55-75 years who had recovered from COVID-19.

This chain joins TRBV5-1 and TRBJ2-5; TRBD2 agrees at 10 bases. Per the germline V gene, CDR1 is SGHRS and CDR2 is YFSETQ. Trimming cost V 0 bases and J 1 base; bases outside gene matches: 6. This CDR3 contains 17 residues. The CDR3 loop is CASSLGASGGAQETQYF. For the CDR3, the DNA is TGCGCCAGCAGCTTGGGGGCTAGCGGGGGAGCCCAAGAGACCCAGTACTTC.

This clone is a singleton in its sample. The chain uses TRBV6-5 and TRBJ2-3; 9 bases agree with TRBD1. The V segment lost 4 bases and the J segment 5 bases; nucleotides outside the gene matches: 7. The length of the CDR3 is 15 residues. CDR1 is MNHEY, CDR2 SVGAGI, per germline. CDR3 sequence reads: CASSSPDRGGDTQYF. CDR3 bases: TGTGCCAGCAGTTCCCCGGACAGGGGAGGAGATACGCAGTATTTT.

The J gene is TRBJ2-1, the V gene TRBV9, with 16 bases matching TRBD2. The germline CDR1 and CDR2 sequences are SGDLS and YYNGEE. The CDR3 runs to 18 residues. V lost 4 bases, J lost 0 bases, and 4 bases stayed unmatched. The CDR3 DNA is TGTGCCAGCAGCATCGGGACTAGCGGGAGGGGCTCCTACAATGAGCAGTTCTTC. Translated, it gives CASSIGTSGRGSYNEQFF.

This chain uses TRBV4-3 with TRBJ2-7; D not certain. The CDR3 contains 14 residues. Germline lookup yields CDR1 LGHNA and CDR2 YSLEER. Deletions cut 0 bases from V and 3 bases from J, with 9 bases between. The CDR3 reads CASSQERLHYEQYF. The CDR3 DNA sequence: TGCGCCAGCAGCCAAGAACGACTTCACTACGAGCAGTACTTC.

The V and J genes are TRBV15 and TRBJ2-7; TRBD2 matches at 11 bases. CDR1 is LNHNV, CDR2 YYDKDF, per germline (reference sequence). The CDR3 is made up of 16 amino acids. V lost 0 bases, J lost 2 bases, and 3 bases stayed unmatched. CDR3 residues: CATSRDVSGRAYEQYF. CDR3 DNA: TGTGCCACCAGCAGAGATGTTAGCGGGAGGGCCTACGAGCAGTACTTC.

This chain links TRBV10-3 with TRBJ2-7; possibly TRBD1 for D (6 bases). Germline V gene lookup returns CDR1 ENHRY and CDR2 SYGVKD. This CDR3 has 12 residues. V lost 9 bases, J lost 2 bases, and 11 bases lay in between. CDR3 nucleotides: TGTGCCATAAGGACAGAACCCTACGAGCAGTACTTC. Translation: CAIRTEPYEQYF.

The genes are TRBV2 and TRBJ1-3, with D perhaps matching TRBD1 (5 bases). From germline, CDR1 is SNHLY and CDR2 FYNNEI. CDR3 length: 15 amino acids. Trimming shortened V by 4 bases and J by 4 bases, and 14 bases separated the two germline ends. CDR3 in DNA: TGTGCCAGCAGTGGGGGGAGCGGGGTAGGAAACACCATATATTTT. Amino acid sequence: CASSGGSGVGNTIYF.

The gene calls are TRBV6-5 and TRBJ1-1, with unresolved D. The CDR3 sequence is 15 residues long. The V end was cut by 5 bases, the J end by 6 bases, with 19 bases between. CDR1 and CDR2 (germline): MNHEY, SVGAGI. CDR3 sequence reads: CASSHSPVYAAEAFF. CDR3 nucleotides: TGTGCCAGCAGTCATTCGCCCGTTTATGCAGCTGAAGCTTTCTTT.